The 10 T cell receptor beta chains below were found in one sample sequenced in a study of shared clonotypes between healthy human individuals. Profiled with immunoSEQ multiplex PCR; TCRdb holds only in-frame clones, not every one. The data hold about 1.4 million clones, with roughly 97% observed a single time. The specimen sequenced was naive CD4+ T cells sorted from blood. The subset here: CD45RA+ positively selected. These receptor sequences come from a man in his thirties or forties in good health.

For the CDR3, the DNA is TGTGCCAGCAGTGAAGACAGGGCGGACACCGGGGAGCTGTTTTTT. This sequence encodes CASSEDRADTGELFF. V usage is TRBV2 and J usage is TRBJ2-2; tentatively, D is TRBD1 (6 bases). Trimming removed 1 base at V and 3 bases at J, with 9 bases between. The CDR3 is 15 residues long. CDR1 and CDR2 from the germline V gene are SNHLY and FYNNEI.

This clone was recorded once. The chain uses TRBV6-5 and TRBJ2-7, with 8 bases aligning to TRBD2. The ends lost 6 bases at V and 7 bases at J; junction bases unmatched: 8. Looked up from germline, CDR1 is MNHEY and CDR2 is SVGAGI. This CDR3 is 13 amino acids long. The CDR3 region is CASRLGAGGEQYF. CDR3 bases: TGTGCCAGCAGGCTAGGGGCGGGAGGAGAGCAGTACTTC.

The rearrangement uses TRBV28 and TRBJ2-1; D ambiguous. V shed 0 bases and J shed 9 bases, with 3 bases lying between them. Per germline, CDR1 MDHEN and CDR2 SYDVKM. This CDR3 comprises 11 residues. CDR3 nucleotide sequence: TGTGCCAGCAGTTTATGGATTGAGCAGTTCTTC. Its protein product is CASSLWIEQFF. The variable domain in full, with the rest retrieved from reference TRBV28 and TRBJ2-1, is DVKVTQSSRYLVKRTGEKVFLECVQDMDHENMFWYRQDPGLGLRLIYFSYDVKMKEKGDIPEGYSVSREKKERFSLILESASTNQTSMYLCASSLWIEQFFGPGTRLTVL.

This clone was recorded only once. Other DNA sequences in this sample translate to the same CDR3. The chain employs TRBV19 and TRBJ2-3; TRBD1 might be the D (5 bases). The V and J ends lost 4 bases and 1 base respectively, with 6 bases between them. Germline loops: CDR1 LNHDA, CDR2 SQIVND (reference sequence). The CDR3 runs to 13 residues. CDR3 DNA: TGTGCCAGTAGTACACAGGGCACAGATACGCAGTATTTT. It codes for CASSTQGTDTQYF.

The J gene is TRBJ1-1, the V gene TRBV14; D may be TRBD1 (5 bases). Trimming pared 0 bases from V and 2 bases from J, leaving 10 bases between. The CDR3 has 15 residues. Germline V gene data show CDR1 as SGHDN and CDR2 as FVKESK. CDR3 amino acids: CASSQEGLTNTEAFF. The CDR3 nucleotides are TGTGCCAGCAGCCAAGAGGGGCTTACAAACACTGAAGCTTTCTTT.

J is TRBJ2-1 and V is TRBV27, with TRBD2 matching over 9 bases. CDR1 is MNHEY and CDR2 is SMNVEV in the germline V gene (reference sequence). The CDR3 runs to 17 residues. The ends lost 0 bases at V and 0 bases at J; junction bases unmatched: 3. DNA for the CDR3: TGTGCCAGCAGTTTATCGAATAGCGGGAGCTCCTACAATGAGCAGTTCTTC. Amino acids: CASSLSNSGSSYNEQFF.

V is TRBV9 and J is TRBJ1-3, with D hard to call. Germline V CDR1 and CDR2: SGDLS, YYNGEE. This CDR3 is 14 amino acids long. Deletions cut 3 bases from V and 1 base from J, with 8 bases between. CDR3 nucleotides: TGTGCCAGCAGCGAAGGGATGTCTGGAAACACCATATATTTT. Translated: CASSEGMSGNTIYF.

This chain uses TRBV14 with TRBJ1-1; D gene uncertain. CDR1 SGHDN and CDR2 FVKESK come from the germline V gene. The CDR3 covers 15 residues. Deletions cut 1 base from V and 1 base from J, with 10 bases between. Here the CDR3 DNA reads TGTGCCAGCAGCCAAGGTCGACGGAGGAACACTGAAGCTTTCTTT. It encodes CASSQGRRRNTEAFF.

The V and J genes are TRBV6-5 and TRBJ2-7; no firm D call. The CDR3 sequence is 15 residues long. V gave up 4 bases and J gave up 2 bases, with 15 bases separating them. The germline gives CDR1 MNHEY, CDR2 SVGAGI. As DNA, the CDR3 is TGTGCCAGCAGTTCCCGAGGATTTGCCACCTACGAGCAGTACTTC. It specifies CASSSRGFATYEQYF.

As concerns this clone: Other DNA sequences in this sample translate to the same CDR3. The chain is built from TRBV28 and TRBJ2-7, with D unclear. V was cut by 1 base and J by 3 bases, with 7 bases left in between. Germline V lookup: CDR1 MDHEN, CDR2 SYDVKM. CDR3 size: 13 residues. The CDR3 region has the DNA TGTGCCAGCAGTTTATCCACAAACTACGAGCAGTACTTC. As protein: CASSLSTNYEQYF.